One sample yielded the 12 T cell receptor beta chains listed below, sequenced in a study of T cells after yellow fever vaccination. From the 5' RACE reads, TCRdb called clonotypes with MiXCR, one entry per CDR3 protein. The sample holds roughly 340,000 distinct CDR3 sequences, roughly 4.3% seen once. The specimen was PBMCs, collected 5 days after the yellow fever booster vaccination. The receptors stem from a man aged 18 to 29 who received the YFV17D yellow fever vaccine.

This clonotype has a count of ten or more. CDR3 DNA: TGTGCCAGCAGCTTAACGCACAGGGAAGAGACCCAGTACTTC. This encodes CASSLTHREETQYF. This chain uses TRBV7-9 with TRBJ2-5; weak D call: TRBD1 (6 bases). V shed 2 bases and J shed 3 bases, with 10 bases lying between them. The CDR3 runs 14 residues. CDR1 and CDR2 from the germline V gene are SEHNR and FQNEAQ (reference sequence).

This clonotype has at least ten counts. The chain has TRBV2 and TRBJ2-3; TRBD1 matches at 10 bases. V shed 6 bases and J 6 bases; nucleotides not matched to a gene: 9. The CDR3 has 15 residues. CDR1 and CDR2 from the germline V gene are SNHLY and FYNNEI. The CDR3: CASRGDRGSGDTQYF. In nucleotides, the CDR3 is TGTGCCAGCAGGGGGGACAGGGGATCCGGGGATACGCAGTATTTT.

The rearrangement uses TRBV6-5 and TRBJ2-3, with D uncertain. Germline loops: CDR1 MNHEY, CDR2 SVGAGI. The V gene lost 2 bases and the J gene lost 3 bases, with 9 bases spanning the gap. There are 14 residues in the CDR3. Written as DNA, the CDR3 is TGTGCCAGCAGTTACGCGCTAGGAACAGATACGCAGTATTTT. Encoded protein: CASSYALGTDTQYF.

This clonotype was counted only a few times. The chain combines TRBV9 with TRBJ2-7; 9 positions match TRBD1. Germline lookup yields CDR1 SGDLS and CDR2 YYNGEE. The CDR3 has 15 residues. V was clipped by 4 bases and J by 3 bases; unmatched bases: 8. CDR3 coding DNA: TGTGCCAGCAGCCCCGGACAGGGGCTGAGCTACGAGCAGTACTTC. This encodes CASSPGQGLSYEQYF.

The sample holds a few counts of this clonotype. This chain uses TRBV5-1 with TRBJ1-5, with D perhaps TRBD1 (5 bases). The CDR3 loop spans 15 amino acids. Germline V gene data show CDR1 as SGHRS and CDR2 as YFSETQ. V lost 3 bases to trimming and J lost 7 bases, with 17 bases between them. This CDR3 reads CASSYGTGDKQPQHF. CDR3 coding DNA: TGCGCCAGCAGCTACGGGACCGGAGACAAACAGCCCCAGCATTTT. Using reference TRBV5-1 and TRBJ1-5 for the parts outside the CDR3, the full variable domain is KAGVTQTPRYLIKTRGQQVTLSCSPISGHRSVSWYQQTPGQGLQFLFEYFSETQRNKGNFPGRFSGRQFSNSRSEMNVSTLELGDSALYLCASSYGTGDKQPQHFGDGTRLSIL.

This clonotype has at least ten counts. This chain links TRBV6-5 with TRBJ2-2; D perhaps matches TRBD1 (6 bases). The germline V gene has CDR1 MNHEY and CDR2 SVGAGI. The CDR3 spans 13 residues. With 4 bases removed from V and 6 bases from J, the gap between germline ends came to 9 bases. The chain's CDR3 is CASSSQGSGELFF. The CDR3 nucleotides read TGTGCCAGCAGTTCTCAGGGGTCCGGGGAGCTGTTTTTT.

This clonotype occurred a few times. The chain recombines TRBV7-2 with TRBJ1-2; 7 nucleotides agree with TRBD1. With V trimmed by 6 bases and J by 5 bases, 6 bases remained unmatched. Germline assignment: CDR1 SGHTA and CDR2 FQGNSA. The CDR3 totals 13 residues. CDR3 sequence: CASRVQGWYGYTF. The CDR3 coding sequence is TGTGCCAGCAGAGTACAGGGGTGGTATGGCTACACCTTC.

Many counts were recorded for this clonotype. The chain couples TRBV21-1 to TRBJ2-7; the tabulated D call, TRBD1, remains unverified against the DNA. TRBV21-1 is a pseudogene locus. This CDR3 is 14 amino acids long. The CDR3 protein is CASSTWTVPSEQYF. CDR3 DNA sequence: TGTGCCAGCAGCACCTGGACAGTGCCATCTGAGCAGTACTTC.

This clonotype showed up just a few times. This chain links TRBV7-3 with TRBJ1-5; D perhaps matches TRBD1 (5 bases). Trimming cost V 2 bases and J 3 bases, with 17 bases left between them. CDR1 is SGHTA and CDR2 is FQGTGA in the germline V gene. The CDR3 sequence is 17 residues long. The CDR3 here is CASSLGMTDIFNQPQHF. The CDR3 DNA is TGTGCCAGCAGCTTAGGCATGACAGATATTTTCAATCAGCCCCAGCATTTT.

This clonotype has only a few counts. CDR3 nucleotides: TGTGCCAGCAGTTTAAGGCCCGCAGATACGCAGTATTTT. Translating it yields CASSLRPADTQYF. V gene TRBV27 combines with J gene TRBJ2-3; D is ambiguous. This CDR3 is built from 13 residues. Between the trimmed V and J ends, which lost 2 bases and 4 bases, there was a span of 7 bases. Germline V gene data show CDR1 as MNHEY and CDR2 as SMNVEV (reference sequence).

This clonotype was counted ten times or more. The chain is built from TRBV7-2 and TRBJ2-1; maybe TRBD1 (6 bases). CDR3 length: 15 amino acids. Trimming cost V 2 bases and J 1 base, with 9 bases left between them. The germline V gene has CDR1 SGHTA and CDR2 FQGNSA. CDR3 in DNA: TGTGCCAGCAGCTTACGGGACATATCCTACAATGAGCAGTTCTTC. This encodes CASSLRDISYNEQFF.

This clonotype was seen repeatedly, ten times or more. The rearrangement uses TRBV5-8 and TRBJ1-5, with 8 bases that match TRBD1. The CDR3 has 14 amino acids. V shed 4 bases, J shed 5 bases, and the junction held 5 bases outside the gene matches. Germline V gene lookup returns CDR1 SGHTS and CDR2 YDEGEE. This CDR3 is CASSQGTGDQPQHF. The CDR3 DNA sequence: TGTGCCAGCAGCCAAGGGACAGGCGATCAGCCCCAGCATTTT. Using reference TRBV5-8 and TRBJ1-5 for the parts outside the CDR3, the full variable domain is EAGVTQSPTHLIKTRGQQATLRCSPISGHTSVYWYQQALGLGLQFLLWYDEGEERNRGNFPPRFSGRQFPNYSSELNVNALELEDSALYLCASSQGTGDQPQHFGDGTRLSIL.